The 7 T cell receptor beta chains reported below all come from one sample, sequenced in a study of CD8 T cells in Susac syndrome. An amount of RNA that ranged from roughly 0.5 to 1 ug was reverse transcribed with random hexamers. In TCRdb, the immunoSEQ multiplex PCR reads were re-called with MiXCR into one record per CDR3 protein. The table lists about 150,000 distinct CDR3 sequences, around 95% of them singletons, with approximately 0.12% in the top ten. The sample was CD4+ T cells from PBMCs. The receptors were gathered from a human donor with multiple sclerosis.

The genes are TRBV7-2 and TRBJ2-1; the D is unclear. Germline V gene lookup returns CDR1 SGHTA and CDR2 FQGNSA. Between the trimmed V and J ends, which lost 4 bases and 10 bases, there was a span of 8 bases. The length of the CDR3 is 11 residues. DNA of the CDR3: TGTGCCAGCAGCTCAGGTTTCGAGCAGTTCTTC. It yields the protein CASSSGFEQFF.

The rearrangement joins TRBV3-1 to TRBJ2-1, with a weak D call TRBD2 (5 bases). Trimming removed 1 base at V and 9 bases at J, with 13 bases between. Germline V lookup: CDR1 LGHDT, CDR2 YNNKEL (reference sequence). The CDR3 contains 14 residues. This CDR3 is CASSQVSRTGEQFF. CDR3 in DNA: TGTGCCAGCAGCCAAGTGAGCAGGACTGGTGAGCAGTTCTTC.

The chain links TRBV29-1 to TRBJ2-7; the D gene is possibly TRBD2 (6 bases). This CDR3 spans 12 amino acids. Germline V CDR1 and CDR2: SQVTM, ANQGSEA. V was shortened by 6 bases and J by 3 bases, with 12 bases between the two germline ends. Written as DNA, the CDR3 is TGCAGCGTCGCGGGACGGAGCTACGAGCAGTACTTC. Translation: CSVAGRSYEQYF.

The J gene is TRBJ2-1, the V gene TRBV24-1, with 7 bases identical to TRBD1. With 2 bases clipped from V and 10 bases from J, the junction kept 10 bases outside the gene matches. This CDR3 is built from 15 residues. In germline, CDR1 is KGHDR, CDR2 SFDVKD. CDR3: CATSDWGTDVEEQFF. The CDR3 region has the DNA TGTGCCACCAGTGATTGGGGGACAGATGTGGAGGAGCAGTTCTTC.

The chain uses TRBV19 and TRBJ2-7, with no clear D. This CDR3 contains 14 residues. In germline, CDR1 is LNHDA, CDR2 SQIVND (reference sequence). V was clipped by 1 base and J by 5 bases, with 12 bases between them. The CDR3 DNA follows: TGTGCCAGTAGTATAGGTACATCTGGGGACGAGCAGTACTTC. Residues: CASSIGTSGDEQYF.

The chain links TRBV23-1 to TRBJ2-1; 11 nucleotides align to TRBD2. TRBV23-1 is placed among ORFs of uncertain function. The V gene end was trimmed by 4 bases and the J gene end by 7 bases; junction bases not matched to a gene: 18. This CDR3 contains 19 residues. DNA for the CDR3: TGCGCCAGCAGTCCCCTCGGTAGCGGGAGGGCCGGTTCTGATAATGAGCAGTTCTTC. Encoded protein: CASSPLGSGRAGSDNEQFF.

The gene calls are TRBV30 and TRBJ2-3; D remains unclear. CDR1 and CDR2 (germline): GTSNPN, SVGIG (reference sequence). The CDR3 consists of 11 residues. The germline V and J ends were trimmed by 1 base and 4 bases, with 3 bases remaining between them. DNA for the CDR3: TGTGCCTGGAGTGGGTCAGATACGCAGTATTTT. Protein: CAWSGSDTQYF.